This T cell receptor (beta chain) was identified during a study of early T cells in non-severe SARS-CoV-2 infection. Study context: Bulk RNA from unsorted whole blood was sequenced; chains were unpaired. Notes on the study in general: The matching step, a VDJdb search, favored anti-spike CD8 responses and missed private and CD4 specificities.

Unique molecular identifier tags were affixed to discrete cDNA molecules. One entry per CDR3 protein results from TCRdb running MiXCR on the 5' RACE reads. Among 85,000 to 100,000 distinct CDR3 sequences listed, more than 9.5% were seen once. This clonotype was seen more than once but under ten times. The antigen remains undetermined. The sequencing here drew on whole blood, taken at baseline. The TCR sequence derives from an adult who was a healthcare worker with PCR-confirmed SARS-CoV-2 infection or an uninfected control (not recorded which).

The CDR3 protein is CASSLTLTSSYEQYF. CDR3 sequence (DNA): TGCGCCAGCAGCTTGACCCTCACGAGCTCCTACGAGCAGTACTTC. V and J are TRBV5-1 and TRBJ2-7; D gene ambiguous. There are 15 residues in the CDR3. V dropped 1 base and J dropped 0 bases, with 11 bases sitting between them. CDR1 is SGHRS, CDR2 YFSETQ, per germline.